This T cell receptor beta chain was recovered during a study of blood T cell repertoires in COVID-19. Study information: The United States, Italy and Spain provided the acute and convalescent COVID-19 samples. Nucleic acid was either cDNA or gDNA, and it came from T cells, B-cell-depleted T cells, or PBMCs.

The CDR3 totals 16 residues. Between the trimmed V and J ends, which lost 0 bases and 2 bases, there was a span of 10 bases. Germline values: CDR1 LGHNA, CDR2 YNFKEQ. As processed by the authors: Cell counts per sample came from amplifying reference gene primers. TCRdb keeps only in-frame clones here, not all; method: immunoSEQ multiplex PCR. The DNA was the basis for D and trimming; V, J and clone size are from that table. The sample comprises about 30,000 clones, approximately 80% of which are singletons, and roughly a quarter rests with the top ten. The sequence was obtained from a human donor in a cohort sampled during active COVID-19. The material sequenced was peripheral blood. The chain joins TRBV4-2 to TRBJ2-2, with D tentatively TRBD2 (6 bases). The CDR3: CASSQDGGVNTGELFF. The CDR3 DNA sequence: TGTGCCAGCAGCCAAGATGGCGGGGTAAACACCGGGGAGCTGTTTTTT.